This T cell receptor (beta chain) emerged from a study of T cells after yellow fever vaccination. Study-level results: Shared CD4/CD8 clonotypes were a small share, likely from convergent recombination. Contamination of FACS-sorted repertoires by abundant clonotypes from the bulk population could occur. Clones from primary vaccination mostly reappeared after the booster (roughly 95% CD4, less than 90% CD8).

Universal primer sites and UMIs were introduced during 5'RACE template-switching synthesis of TCR cDNA. In TCRdb, the 5' RACE reads were re-called with MiXCR into one record per CDR3 protein. The table lists 95,000 to 150,000 distinct CDR3 sequences, 15% of them singletons, with roughly two fifths in the top ten. In this sample, this clonotype turned up a few times. As yet, its antigen is unknown. V was trimmed by 1 base and J by 5 bases, leaving 14 bases between them. CDR1 LGHNT and CDR2 FRNRAP come from the germline V gene. The length of the CDR3 is 15 residues. The chain is built from TRBV12-5 and TRBJ1-1; possibly TRBD1 for D (5 bases). The sequence was collected from a man in his late teens or twenties who received the YFV17D yellow fever vaccine. The input for sequencing was CD8+ T cells sorted from PBMCs, taken 5 days after the yellow fever booster vaccination. This CDR3 reads CASGLDVGGETEAFF. CDR3 nucleotide sequence: TGTGCTAGTGGTTTGGACGTCGGGGGTGAGACTGAAGCTTTCTTT.